The T cell receptor beta chain described here comes from a study of low-dose radiotherapy and immunotherapy resistance in tumors. Across the whole study: Intravenous nivolumab 240 mg every two weeks plus ipilimumab 1 mg/kg every six weeks was given to patients.

Trimming removed 10 bases at V and 0 bases at J, with 12 bases between. Germline values: CDR1 MNHNS, CDR2 SASEGT. The CDR3 extends over 13 amino acids. TRAV- and TRBV-specific primers were used for first-strand cDNA, which covered alpha and beta chains. Both a constant-region primer and a V-primer adapter served to amplify TCRs across 15 to 20 PCR cycles. One entry per CDR3 protein, called by TCRdb with MiXCR from the reads. The sample has tens of thousands of distinct CDR3 sequences; roughly a sixth are singletons. Indicated time point: before trial treatment. The donors' treatment consisted of nivolumab, ipilimumab, aspirin, low-dose cyclophosphamide and low-dose radiotherapy. Tumors of eligible patients were advanced, solid and lacking tumor-infiltrating lymphocytes.

The chain couples TRBV6-1 to TRBJ1-2, with D hard to call. This TCR came from a male donor with prostate cancer. Sequences were derived from PBMCs, sampled before treatment. The CDR3 DNA follows: TGTGCCACCTTCAGCCAAGCTAACTATGGCTACACCTTC. Translation gives CATFSQANYGYTF.